This T cell receptor beta chain was recovered during a study of cytomegalovirus exposure and HLA in healthy donors. General observations from the study: Published work reported that the classifier diagnosed cytomegalovirus status with high specificity and sensitivity. Per a prior analysis, the majority of TCR beta V segments were productive roughly 90% or roughly 30% of the time. Overall, approximately 180 TCR beta chains were annotated as cytomegalovirus-associated. Analyzed later, most CMV-associated TCR beta chains appeared HLA-restricted.

Vbeta (60) and Jbeta (13) primers were used in the PCR. The assay was immunoSEQ multiplex PCR, and TCRdb's table has in-frame clones only and misses some. Among tens of thousands of clones listed, nearly 55% were seen once. As to this clone: Its antigen remains unknown.

Between the trimmed V and J ends, which lost 2 bases and 0 bases, there was a span of 11 bases. Germline CDR1 is MNHEY and CDR2 is SMNVEV (reference sequence). The CDR3 totals 15 residues. The sequence was collected from a woman between 35 and 50 years old in good health and CMV-seropositive. This chain links TRBV27 with TRBJ2-7; no reliable D call. Input material: PBMCs. CDR3 sequence (DNA): TGTGCCAGCAGTTTACGTCCACAAAGCTCCTACGAGCAGTACTTC. This translates into CASSLRPQSSYEQYF.